The source of this TCR beta chain is a study of CD8+CD57+ T cells in acquired aplastic anemia. Study details: The mean DNA yield obtained from sorted CD4+ and CD8+ cells came to about 3.2 ug.

Both TCR beta VDJ combination and CDR3 sequence profiling were carried out. Genomic DNA was the template for this profiling. TCRdb re-called the reads with MiXCR, one entry per CDR3 protein. The sample has 150,000 or so distinct CDR3 sequences, 55% to 75% seen once. This CDR3 comprises 14 residues. In germline, CDR1 is DFQATT, CDR2 SNEGSKA (reference sequence). V was clipped by 0 bases and J by 2 bases; unmatched bases: 3. The sample taken for sequencing was sorted CD4+, CD8+, or CD8+CD57+ T cells (not recorded which) from PBMCs. This receptor was obtained from a human donor in good health. The chain uses TRBV20-1 and TRBJ2-7; 8 nucleotides align to TRBD1. The CDR3 loop reads CSAREDRVAYEQYF. CDR3 coding DNA: TGCAGTGCTAGAGAGGACAGGGTAGCCTACGAGCAGTACTTC.